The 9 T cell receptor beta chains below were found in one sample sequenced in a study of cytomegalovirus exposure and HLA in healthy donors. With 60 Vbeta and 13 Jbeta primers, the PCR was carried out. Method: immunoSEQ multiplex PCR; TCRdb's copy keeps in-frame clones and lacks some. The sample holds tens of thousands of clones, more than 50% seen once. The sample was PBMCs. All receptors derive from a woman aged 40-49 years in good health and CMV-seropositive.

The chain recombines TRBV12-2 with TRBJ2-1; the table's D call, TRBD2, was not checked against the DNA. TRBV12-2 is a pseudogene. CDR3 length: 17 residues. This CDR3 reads CASRNPGGMRQEDEQFF. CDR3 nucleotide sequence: TGTGCAAGTCGGAACCCGGGGGGGATGAGGCAGGAGGATGAGCAGTTCTTC.

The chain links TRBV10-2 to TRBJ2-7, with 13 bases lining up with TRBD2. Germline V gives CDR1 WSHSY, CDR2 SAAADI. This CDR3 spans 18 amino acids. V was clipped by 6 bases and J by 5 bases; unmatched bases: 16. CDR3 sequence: CASRAGTSGTLSVHEQYF. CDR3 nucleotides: TGCGCCAGCAGAGCCGGGACTAGCGGGACGTTGAGCGTCCACGAGCAGTACTTC.

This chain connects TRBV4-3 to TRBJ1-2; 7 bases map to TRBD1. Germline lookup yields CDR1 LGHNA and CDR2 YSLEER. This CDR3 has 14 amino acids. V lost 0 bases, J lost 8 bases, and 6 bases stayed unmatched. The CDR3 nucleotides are TGCGCCAGCAGCCAAGAAAGACAGGGCTCCGGCTACACCTTC. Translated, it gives CASSQERQGSGYTF.

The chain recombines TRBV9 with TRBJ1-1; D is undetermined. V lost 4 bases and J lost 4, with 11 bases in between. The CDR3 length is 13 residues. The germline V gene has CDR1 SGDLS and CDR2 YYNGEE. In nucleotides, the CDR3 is TGTGCCAGCAGCCCCTTTCCGGGCACTGAAGCTTTCTTT. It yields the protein CASSPFPGTEAFF.

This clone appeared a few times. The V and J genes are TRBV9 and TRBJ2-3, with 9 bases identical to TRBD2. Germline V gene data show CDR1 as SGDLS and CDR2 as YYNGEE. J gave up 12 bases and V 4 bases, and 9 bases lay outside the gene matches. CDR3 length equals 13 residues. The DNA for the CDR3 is TGTGCCAGCAGCAGAGGACACGGGACTAGCCAGTATTTT. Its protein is CASSRGHGTSQYF.

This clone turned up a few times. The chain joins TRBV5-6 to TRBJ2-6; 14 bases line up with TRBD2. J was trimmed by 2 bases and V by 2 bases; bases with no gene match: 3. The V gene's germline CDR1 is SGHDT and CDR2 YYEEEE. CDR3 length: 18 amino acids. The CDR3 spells CASSFGTSGSAGANVLTF. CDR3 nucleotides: TGTGCCAGCAGCTTCGGGACTAGCGGGAGCGCTGGGGCCAACGTCCTGACTTTC.

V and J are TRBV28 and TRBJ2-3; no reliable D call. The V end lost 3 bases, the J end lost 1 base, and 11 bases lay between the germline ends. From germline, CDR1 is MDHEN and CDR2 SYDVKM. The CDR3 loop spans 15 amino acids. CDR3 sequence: CASSFRIAGTDTQYF. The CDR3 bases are TGTGCCAGCAGTTTTAGAATAGCCGGCACAGATACGCAGTATTTT.

CDR3 coding DNA: TGTGCCAGCAGCGTTTCCGGGGAGACCGGGACTAGCGAGCAGTACTTC. Residues: CASSVSGETGTSEQYF. V usage is TRBV9 and J usage is TRBJ2-7; 8 positions match TRBD2. The CDR3 runs to 16 residues. Looked up from germline, CDR1 is SGDLS and CDR2 is YYNGEE. The ends lost 2 bases at V and 6 bases at J; junction bases unmatched: 13.

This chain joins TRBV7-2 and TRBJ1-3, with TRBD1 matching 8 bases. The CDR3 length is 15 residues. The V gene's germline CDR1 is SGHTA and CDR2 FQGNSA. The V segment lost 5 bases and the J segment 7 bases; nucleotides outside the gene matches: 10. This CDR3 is CASSPQTGAGNTIYF. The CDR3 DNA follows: TGTGCCAGCAGCCCCCAGACAGGGGCCGGGAACACCATATATTTT.